This T cell receptor beta chain was documented in a study of OX40 agonist ivuxolimab in advanced cancers. TCRdb's table, derived via immunoSEQ multiplex PCR, lists solely in-frame clones and lacks some. This table holds approximately 45,000 clones, less than 90% found once. CDR3 length: 14 amino acids. CDR1 and CDR2 from the germline V gene are SGHAT and FQNNGV. The V and J ends lost 5 bases and 2 bases, in that order; junction bases with no gene match: 4. This material consisted of CD4+ or CD8+ T cells sorted from blood, taken in a trial of the OX40 agonist ivuxolimab. The TCR was taken from an adult with an advanced solid tumor such as melanoma, head and neck, liver or kidney cancer. The gene calls are TRBV11-2 and TRBJ2-7; 9 bases match TRBD1. The CDR3 coding sequence is TGTGCCAGCAGCCTGGGACAGGGTCCCTACGAGCAGTACTTC. Translating gives CASSLGQGPYEQYF.